This is a list of T cell receptor beta chains from one sample in a study of Graves' ophthalmopathy and Graves' hyperthyroidism. TCRdb processed the multiplex PCR reads anew with MiXCR; each CDR3 protein has one entry. Counted here are around 470,000 distinct CDR3 sequences, roughly 14% occurring once; the ten biggest clones make up more than 8.5%. Sequencing input: blood. These receptors all come from a woman in her thirties with Graves' ophthalmopathy. Both conserved end residues are trimmed from each CDR3. Expanded clones get a size class; other rows say once, few or many, or leave the size out.

J: TRBJ2-7
size: many
V: TRBV7-9
CDR3: ASSGGSEQY

J: TRBJ1-2
size: many
V: TRBV28
CDR3: ASSLWYREYSGYT

J: TRBJ2-7
size: many
V: TRBV6-1
CDR3: ASSPVASGGYEQY

J: TRBJ1-2
size: many
V: TRBV27
CDR3: ASSLSTGGGYGYT

J: TRBJ2-5
size: many
V: TRBV7-8
CDR3: ASSPHLAYQETQC

J: TRBJ2-7
size: many
V: TRBV24-1
CDR3: ATSAGSPYEQY

J: TRBJ2-5
size: many
V: TRBV10-3
CDR3: AISVQGQETQY

J: TRBJ2-2
size: many
V: TRBV6-5
CDR3: ASSSPAGAGTGELF

J: TRBJ1-2
size: many
V: TRBV28
CDR3: ASSEREANYGYT

J: TRBJ1-2
size: many
V: TRBV6-5
CDR3: ASSYGGLGLDGYT

J: TRBJ2-7
size: many
V: TRBV11-3
CDR3: VSSRNYEQY

J: TRBJ2-2
size: few
V: TRBV5-1
CDR3: ASSLDGRLRSGELF

J: TRBJ2-7
size: many
V: TRBV6-5
CDR3: ASSHEGMSYEQY

J: TRBJ1-3
size: many
V: TRBV12-3/TRBV12-4
CDR3: ASSFSGRISGNTIY

J: TRBJ2-7
size: -
V: TRBV6-5
CDR3: ASSYSPQGAYEQY

J: TRBJ2-7
size: many
V: TRBV27
CDR3: ASSLGLIYEQY